This TCR beta chain was sequenced for a study of monozygotic twins with cystic fibrosis. The repertoire was sequenced with immunoSEQ multiplex PCR; TCRdb's copy has only in-frame clones and lacks some. The profile shows some 9,600 clones, about 90% of them singletons. CDR3 length equals 13 residues. Between the trimmed V and J ends, which lost 1 base and 7 bases, there was a span of 7 bases. Germline CDR1 is SGHTA and CDR2 is FQGTGA. The clonotype originates from a boy between 2 and 10 years old with cystic fibrosis. This rearrangement joins TRBV7-3 to TRBJ1-4; D ambiguous. The material sequenced was blood. CDR3 in amino acids: CASSLNLREKLFF. The CDR3 nucleotides are TGTGCCAGCAGCTTAAACCTTCGTGAAAAACTGTTTTTT.